This TCR beta chain was obtained from a study of T cell repertoires in cytomegalovirus infection. TCRdb reprocessed the reads with MiXCR, giving one entry per CDR3 protein. There are 450,000 to 600,000 distinct CDR3 sequences in the sample; about 11% occur only once, and about a tenth lies in the top ten. The CDR3 length is 15 residues. CDR1 and CDR2 from the germline V gene are SGHKS and YYEKEE (reference sequence). Trimming cost V 4 bases and J 4 bases, with 17 bases left between them. This clonotype was detected many times. The rearrangement uses TRBV5-5 and TRBJ1-2; tentative D call: TRBD1 (5 bases). This clonotype originated in a human donor in good health (CMV status not recorded). Some clones in this sample may be carry-over from other donors' samples. Sequencing was done on a sample of PBMCs. CDR3 DNA sequence: TGTGCCAGCAGCCTGCCGGGGACGGGCCTCTATGGCTACACCTTC. It translates to CASSLPGTGLYGYTF.